A single sample gave rise to the 26 T cell receptor beta chains below, sequenced in a study of T-cell reconstitution after alpha-beta-depleted transplantation in children. Researchers prepared the TCRbeta library using unique molecular identifiers, the study reports. TCRdb re-derived calls from the PCR reads in MiXCR, one entry per CDR3 protein. This table holds about 610,000 distinct CDR3 sequences, 8% to 11% found once. The specimen comprised PBMCs from the stem cell graft donor, sampled from the stem cell graft. These receptors came from a human donor who donated a stem cell graft to a child with acute myeloid leukemia.

There are a few counts of this clonotype. The chain employs TRBV20-1 and TRBJ1-2; tentative D call: TRBD1 (5 bases). The CDR3 extends over 14 amino acids. V lost 6 bases and J lost 8, with 22 bases in between. In germline, CDR1 is DFQATT, CDR2 SNEGSKA (reference sequence). CDR3 residues: CSAKIPGLTNGYTF. As DNA, the CDR3 is TGCAGTGCAAAGATACCGGGACTTACCAACGGCTACACCTTC.

The table lists this clonotype with many counts. This chain links TRBV5-1 with TRBJ1-5; unclear D gene. Trimming took 0 bases from V and 4 from J, leaving 11 bases between them. This CDR3 comprises 15 residues. Germline V gene lookup returns CDR1 SGHRS and CDR2 YFSETQ. CDR3 in DNA: TGCGCCAGCAGCTTGGAGGACGGGAAAAATCAGCCCCAGCATTTT. This translates into CASSLEDGKNQPQHF.

The V call is TRBV12-3 or TRBV12-4, the J call TRBJ1-1, with D possibly matching TRBD1 (6 bases). The V end lost 6 bases, the J end lost 1 base, and 15 bases lay between the germline ends. This CDR3 comprises 15 residues. The chain's CDR3 is CASSMTGRRNTEAFF. Here the CDR3 DNA reads TGTGCCAGCAGCATGACAGGAAGGAGGAACACTGAAGCTTTCTTT.

This clonotype turned up a few times. This chain links TRBV29-1 with TRBJ2-7; D may be TRBD1 (7 bases). Trimming pared 4 bases from V and 0 bases from J, leaving 16 bases between. This CDR3 is built from 15 residues. In germline, CDR1 is SQVTM, CDR2 ANQGSEA. This chain's CDR3 is CSVAGGQGGSYEQYF. The CDR3 bases are TGCAGCGTTGCCGGTGGGCAGGGGGGCTCCTACGAGCAGTACTTC.

The genes are TRBV25-1 and TRBJ1-5; 7 bases line up with TRBD1. Germline assignment: CDR1 MGHDK and CDR2 SYGVNS. The CDR3 is 15 amino acids. After removal of 4 bases from V and 9 bases from J, the junction contained 12 bases not matched to a gene. CDR3 bases: TGTGCCAGCAGTGCCAGACAGGGCCCACCTGGGCCCCAGCATTTT. It encodes CASSARQGPPGPQHF.

This clonotype was recorded many times. The genes are TRBV29-1 and TRBJ2-7, with D unresolved. V was shortened by 5 bases and J by 7 bases, with 15 bases between the two germline ends. The germline CDR1 and CDR2 sequences are SQVTM and ANQGSEA. This CDR3 is 12 amino acids long. The CDR3 spells CSVRSMSREQYF. In DNA form, the CDR3 reads TGCAGCGTTCGAAGTATGTCCAGGGAGCAGTACTTC.

This clonotype was found a few times. The V and J genes are TRBV5-1 and TRBJ2-5, with D unclear. Germline loops: CDR1 SGHRS, CDR2 YFSETQ. Trimming cost V 1 base and J 1 base, with 5 bases left between them. The CDR3 consists of 13 residues. The CDR3 bases are TGCGCCAGCAGCTTGAACCTCCAAGAGACCCAGTACTTC. Residues: CASSLNLQETQYF.

The chain has TRBV10-3 and TRBJ1-5, with a weak D call TRBD1 (5 bases). The germline gives CDR1 ENHRY, CDR2 SYGVKD. The CDR3 is 14 amino acids. Trimming took off 0 bases at V and 5 bases at J, with 8 bases between the two ends. The CDR3 DNA reads as TGTGCCATCAGTGAGTCGTCAGGGTATCAGCCCCAGCATTTT. It translates to CAISESSGYQPQHF.

Only a few counts were recorded for this clonotype. In nucleotides, the CDR3 is TGTGCCAGCAGCGTGACGACTCGAGTCCAAGAGACCCAGTACTTC. It codes for CASSVTTRVQETQYF. This rearrangement joins TRBV9 to TRBJ2-5; D call uncertain. Trimming removed 2 bases at V and 1 base at J, with 12 bases between. The germline CDR1 and CDR2 sequences are SGDLS and YYNGEE. This CDR3 spans 15 amino acids.

This clonotype was observed a handful of times. The chain couples TRBV7-3 to TRBJ2-3, with D perhaps given as TRBD1 or TRBD2 (5 bases each). Germline V gene lookup returns CDR1 SGHTA and CDR2 FQGTGA. The CDR3 loop spans 15 amino acids. V was cut by 4 bases and J by 2 bases, with 13 bases left in between. The DNA for the CDR3 is TGTGCCAGCAGCTCGCAGGGACGGGACACAGATACGCAGTATTTT. Protein: CASSSQGRDTDTQYF.

The table lists this clonotype with many counts. The V call is TRBV29-1, the J call TRBJ2-5; D not resolved. Germline V CDR1 and CDR2: SQVTM, ANQGSEA. CDR3 size: 12 residues. V was pared by 1 base and J by 1 base, with 4 bases between. The CDR3 loop is CSVEGTQETQYF. The CDR3 DNA is TGCAGCGTTGAAGGGACCCAAGAGACCCAGTACTTC. The variable domain in full, completed from reference TRBV29-1 and TRBJ2-5, reads SAVISQKPSRDICQRGTSLTIQCQVDSQVTMMFWYRQQPGQSLTLIATANQGSEATYESGFVIDKFPISRPNLTFSTLTVSNMSPEDSSIYLCSVEGTQETQYFGPGTRLLVL.

This clonotype has ten or more counts. The J gene is TRBJ2-7, the V gene TRBV12-3 or TRBV12-4; 13 nucleotides agree with TRBD2. The CDR3 sequence is 14 residues long. Trimming removed 9 bases from V and 2 bases from J; junction bases left unmatched: 4. The CDR3 DNA reads as TGTGCCAGTTCAACTAGCGGGAGGGCCTACGAGCAGTACTTC. Its translation: CASSTSGRAYEQYF.

Many counts were recorded for this clonotype. The chain carries TRBV10-1 and TRBJ2-2; D unclear. Trimming left V 9 bases short and J 3 bases short, with 23 bases between. The CDR3 is made up of 17 amino acids. The germline CDR1 and CDR2 sequences are WNHNN and SYGVQD (reference sequence). The CDR3 reads CARISSSPLGYTGELFF. The CDR3 DNA reads as TGCGCCAGGATTTCATCGTCGCCTTTAGGGTACACCGGGGAGCTGTTTTTT.

In this sample, this clonotype turned up many times. The chain employs TRBV11-2 and TRBJ2-7; no firm D call. V was shortened by 0 bases and J by 1 base, with 10 bases between the two germline ends. This CDR3 is 15 amino acids long. Germline V lookup: CDR1 SGHAT, CDR2 FQNNGV. The CDR3 sequence is CASSLEDRQSYEQYF. The CDR3 DNA reads as TGTGCCAGCAGCTTAGAGGATAGGCAGTCCTACGAGCAGTACTTC.

This clonotype was seen a handful of times. This rearrangement joins TRBV4-2 to TRBJ2-1; TRBD1 might be the D (5 bases). This CDR3 is built from 17 residues. The V end lost 6 bases, the J end lost 0 bases, and 18 bases lay between the germline ends. The V gene's germline CDR1 is LGHNA and CDR2 YNFKEQ. The chain's CDR3 is CASSPLKQVSSYNEQFF. The CDR3 bases are TGTGCCAGCAGTCCCCTAAAACAGGTTAGCTCCTACAATGAGCAGTTCTTC.

This chain connects TRBV10-3 to TRBJ1-5; 7 nucleotides align to TRBD1. CDR1 is ENHRY, CDR2 SYGVKD, per germline. This CDR3 spans 15 amino acids. The J segment lost 4 bases and the V segment lost 0 bases, leaving 3 bases of the junction unmatched. CDR3 bases: TGTGCCATCAGTGAGTCCGGGACAGAAAATCAGCCCCAGCATTTT. This sequence encodes CAISESGTENQPQHF.

V usage is TRBV20-1 and J usage is TRBJ2-7; possibly TRBD2 for D (5 bases). Trimming removed 3 bases from V and 5 bases from J, with 8 bases in between. In germline, CDR1 is DFQATT, CDR2 SNEGSKA (reference sequence). The CDR3 has 11 amino acids. The CDR3 region has the DNA TGCAGTGCTAGGTGGAGGCACGAGCAGTACTTC. Translating it yields CSARWRHEQYF.

This clonotype has at least ten counts. V gene TRBV4-3 combines with J gene TRBJ1-1; D is undetermined. Germline V gene sequence: CDR1 LGHNA, CDR2 YSLEER. Trimming took off 0 bases at V and 4 bases at J, with 15 bases between the two ends. CDR3 length equals 16 residues. CDR3 amino acids: CASSQEPNLGSTEAFF. In DNA, the CDR3 is TGCGCCAGCAGCCAAGAACCTAATCTGGGAAGCACTGAAGCTTTCTTT.

In this sample, this clonotype turned up a few times. The rearrangement uses TRBV20-1 and TRBJ2-1; D unresolved. The CDR3 spans 14 residues. The V gene lost 1 base and the J gene lost 6 bases, with 13 bases spanning the gap. Per germline, CDR1 DFQATT and CDR2 SNEGSKA (reference sequence). CDR3 protein: CSARVDAVFNEQFF. In nucleotides, the CDR3 is TGCAGTGCTAGAGTTGATGCGGTGTTCAATGAGCAGTTCTTC.

The rearrangement joins TRBV7-9 to TRBJ2-7; 10 nucleotides line up with TRBD1. Germline CDR1 reads SEHNR; CDR2 reads FQNEAQ (reference sequence). This CDR3 contains 16 residues. V lost 3 bases and J lost 4; bases outside the gene matches: 9. The CDR3 sequence: CASSLSPGTGEYEQYF. The DNA of the CDR3 is TGTGCCAGCAGCTTGAGTCCCGGGACAGGGGAATACGAGCAGTACTTC.

The chain carries TRBV6-1 and TRBJ1-5; 8 bases agree with TRBD1. The V and J ends lost 6 bases and 6 bases, in that order; junction bases with no gene match: 7. The germline V gene has CDR1 MNHNS and CDR2 SASEGT. The CDR3 has 14 amino acids. The CDR3 here is CASRQGAGGQPQHF. DNA of the CDR3: TGTGCCAGCAGGCAGGGGGCGGGGGGTCAGCCCCAGCATTTT.

This clonotype was seen a few times. This chain uses TRBV20-1 with TRBJ2-3, with D tentatively TRBD2 (7 bases). The CDR3 length is 13 residues. The V and J ends lost 5 bases and 8 bases respectively, with 17 bases between them. Germline lookup yields CDR1 DFQATT and CDR2 SNEGSKA (reference sequence). CDR3 loop: CSAGLRGAFTQYF. The DNA for the CDR3 is TGCAGTGCTGGCCTTCGGGGGGCGTTTACGCAGTATTTT.

This clonotype was seen more than once but under ten times. V and J are TRBV20-1 and TRBJ2-7, with 11 positions matching TRBD1. The germline V gene has CDR1 DFQATT and CDR2 SNEGSKA (reference sequence). The V segment lost 0 bases and the J segment 3 bases; nucleotides outside the gene matches: 4. CDR3 length equals 15 residues. CDR3 loop: CSARDYGTGGYEQYF. The CDR3 DNA sequence: TGCAGTGCTAGAGATTACGGGACAGGGGGCTACGAGCAGTACTTC.

V usage is TRBV7-2 and J usage is TRBJ2-7; 9 nucleotides match TRBD2. Germline assignment: CDR1 SGHTA and CDR2 FQGNSA. J was trimmed by 7 bases and V by 5 bases; bases with no gene match: 12. The CDR3 spans 15 residues. CDR3 sequence (DNA): TGTGCCAGCAGCCCCCTTGTTGCGGGAGGGGGAGAGCAGTACTTC. Its protein is CASSPLVAGGGEQYF.

The chain recombines TRBV14 with TRBJ2-1; the match to TRBD2 covers 7 bases. J lost 5 bases, V lost 3 bases, and 10 bases had no gene match. Germline V gene sequence: CDR1 SGHDN, CDR2 FVKESK. The CDR3 extends over 16 amino acids. The CDR3: CASSHLTAGKDNEQFF. DNA of the CDR3: TGTGCCAGCAGCCATCTAACAGCGGGAAAGGACAATGAGCAGTTCTTC.

This clonotype was observed at least ten times. The J gene is TRBJ2-2, the V gene TRBV6-5; 7 bases align to TRBD1. V shed 7 bases and J 4 bases; nucleotides not matched to a gene: 9. Germline-derived CDR1 and CDR2 are MNHEY and SVGAGI. The CDR3 totals 15 residues. CDR3 region: CASTKTDRATGELFF. The DNA of the CDR3 is TGTGCCAGCACCAAGACTGACAGGGCCACCGGGGAGCTGTTTTTT.